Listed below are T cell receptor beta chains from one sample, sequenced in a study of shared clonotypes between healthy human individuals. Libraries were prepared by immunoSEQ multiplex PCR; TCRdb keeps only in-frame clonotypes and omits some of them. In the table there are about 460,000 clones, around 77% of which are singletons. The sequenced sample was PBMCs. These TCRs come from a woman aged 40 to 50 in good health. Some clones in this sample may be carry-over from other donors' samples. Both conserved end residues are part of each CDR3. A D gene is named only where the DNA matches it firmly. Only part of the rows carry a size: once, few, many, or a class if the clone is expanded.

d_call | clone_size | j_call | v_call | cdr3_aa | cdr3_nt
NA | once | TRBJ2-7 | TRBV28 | CASRFYEQYF | TGTGCCAGCAGATTCTACGAGCAGTACTTC
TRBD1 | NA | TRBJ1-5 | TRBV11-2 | CASSLDGSGGLNQPQHF | TGTGCCAGCAGCTTAGATGGTTCAGGGGGCCTCAATCAGCCCCAGCATTTT
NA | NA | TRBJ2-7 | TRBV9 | CASGSSGEQYF | TGTGCCAGCGGTTCGTCGGGGGAGCAGTACTTC
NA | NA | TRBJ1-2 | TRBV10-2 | CASSETNRADYGYTF | TGCGCCAGCAGTGAAACTAACAGGGCGGACTATGGCTACACCTTC
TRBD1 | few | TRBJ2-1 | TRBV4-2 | CASNPSGGASLSEQFF | TGTGCCAGCAACCCTTCAGGGGGCGCGAGCTTGAGTGAGCAGTTCTTC
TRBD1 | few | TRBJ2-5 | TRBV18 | CASSPRDRGVETQYF | TGTGCCAGCTCCCCCCGGGACAGGGGGGTAGAGACCCAGTACTTC
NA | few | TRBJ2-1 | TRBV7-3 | CASSPTEFGEQFF | TGTGCCAGCAGCCCGACCGAGTTCGGCGAGCAGTTCTTC
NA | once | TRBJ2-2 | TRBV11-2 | CASSLLGVNTGELFF | TGTGCCAGCAGCTTGTTAGGGGTGAACACCGGGGAGCTGTTTTTT
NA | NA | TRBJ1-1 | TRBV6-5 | CASRDTGGTEAFF | TGTGCCAGCAGGGACACGGGAGGCACTGAAGCTTTCTTT
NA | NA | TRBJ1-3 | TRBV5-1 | CASSLGAEGNTIYF | TGCGCCAGCAGCTTGGGGGCGGAAGGAAACACCATATATTTT
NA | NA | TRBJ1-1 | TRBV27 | CAAHSGVDTEAFF | TGTGCCGCGCATTCAGGGGTCGACACTGAAGCTTTCTTT
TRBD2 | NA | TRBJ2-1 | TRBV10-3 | CAISTSVSYNEQFF | TGTGCCATCAGTACTAGCGTCTCCTACAATGAGCAGTTCTTC
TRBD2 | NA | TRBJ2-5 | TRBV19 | CASSINGLAGETQYF | TGTGCCAGTAGTATAAACGGACTAGCGGGTGAGACCCAGTACTTC
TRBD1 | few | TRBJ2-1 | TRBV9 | CASSVGQDNNEQFF | TGTGCCAGCAGCGTTGGACAGGACAACAATGAGCAGTTCTTC
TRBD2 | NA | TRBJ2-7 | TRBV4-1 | CASSQPTSGRSYEQYF | TGCGCCAGCAGCCAACCTACTAGCGGGAGGTCCTACGAGCAGTACTTC
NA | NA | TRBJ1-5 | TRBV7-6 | CASSLGGVGDQPQHF | TGTGCCAGCAGTTTAGGCGGCGTGGGGGATCAGCCCCAGCATTTT
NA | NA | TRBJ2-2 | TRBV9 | CASSVGLTTGELFF | TGTGCCAGCAGCGTAGGACTTACCACCGGGGAGCTGTTTTTT
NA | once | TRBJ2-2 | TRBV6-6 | CASVLDGGNTGELFF | TGTGCCAGCGTCTTGGACGGGGGGAACACCGGGGAGCTGTTTTTT
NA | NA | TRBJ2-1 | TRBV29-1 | CSVQVGEQFF | TGCAGCGTCCAAGTTGGTGAGCAGTTCTTC
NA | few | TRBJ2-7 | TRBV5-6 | CASRRQTYSYEQYF | TGTGCCAGCCGCCGACAGACCTACTCCTACGAGCAGTACTTC
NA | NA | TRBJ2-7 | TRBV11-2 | CASSYGAGDYEQYF | TGTGCCAGCAGCTATGGGGCGGGTGACTACGAGCAGTACTTC
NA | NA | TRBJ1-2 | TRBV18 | CASSPDANYGYTF | TGTGCCAGCTCACCGGACGCCAACTATGGCTACACCTTC
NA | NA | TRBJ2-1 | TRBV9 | CASSVEGSYNEQFF | TGTGCCAGCAGCGTAGAAGGATCCTACAATGAGCAGTTCTTC
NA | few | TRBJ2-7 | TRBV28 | CASSIPGRYEQYF | TGTGCCAGCAGTATCCCCGGACGGTACGAGCAGTACTTC
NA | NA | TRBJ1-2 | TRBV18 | CASSPDNPAGGYTF | TGTGCCAGCTCACCCGACAACCCGGCGGGTGGCTACACCTTC
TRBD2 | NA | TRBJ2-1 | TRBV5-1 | CASSLGTSGRGDEQFF | TGCGCCAGCAGCTTGGGGACTAGCGGGAGAGGGGATGAGCAGTTCTTC
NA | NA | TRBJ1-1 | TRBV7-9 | CASNSGGRQVMNTEAFF | TGTGCCAGCAACTCGGGGGGTCGACAGGTTATGAACACTGAAGCTTTCTTT
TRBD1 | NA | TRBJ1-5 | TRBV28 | CASSPPGGYSNQPQHF | TGTGCCAGCAGTCCCCCAGGGGGCTATAGCAATCAGCCCCAGCATTTT
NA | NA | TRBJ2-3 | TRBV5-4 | CASSRKGSDTQYF | TGTGCCAGCAGCCGAAAGGGGTCAGATACGCAGTATTTT
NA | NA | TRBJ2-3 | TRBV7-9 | CASSGLISTDTQYF | TGTGCCAGCAGCGGGTTGATTAGCACAGATACGCAGTATTTT
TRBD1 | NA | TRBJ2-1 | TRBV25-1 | CASSERTGGNDEQFF | TGTGCCAGCAGTGAACGGACAGGGGGAAACGATGAGCAGTTCTTC
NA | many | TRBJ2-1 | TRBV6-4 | CASSDSDNNEQFF | TGTGCCAGCAGTGACTCGGACAACAATGAGCAGTTCTTC
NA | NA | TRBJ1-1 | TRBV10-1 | CASGHWGGHFFGMNTEAFF | TGCGCCAGCGGCCATTGGGGCGGACATTTTTTTGGCATGAACACTGAAGCTTTCTTT
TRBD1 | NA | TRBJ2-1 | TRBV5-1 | CASSFTGQGAVEQFF | TGCGCCAGCAGCTTCACGGGACAGGGGGCAGTTGAGCAGTTCTTC
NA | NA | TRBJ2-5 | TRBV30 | CAWSGGMGTQYF | TGTGCCTGGAGTGGTGGGATGGGGACCCAGTACTTC
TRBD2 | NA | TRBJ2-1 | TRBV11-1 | CASSLGTSGMVWTNEQFF | TGTGCCAGCAGCTTAGGGACTAGCGGGATGGTTTGGACGAATGAGCAGTTCTTC
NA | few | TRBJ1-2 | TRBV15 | CATSQGFGYTF | TGTGCCACCAGCCAGGGGTTCGGCTACACCTTC
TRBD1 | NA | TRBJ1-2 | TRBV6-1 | CASSENAGGGYGYTF | TGTGCCAGCAGTGAAAATGCAGGGGGCGGCTATGGCTACACCTTC